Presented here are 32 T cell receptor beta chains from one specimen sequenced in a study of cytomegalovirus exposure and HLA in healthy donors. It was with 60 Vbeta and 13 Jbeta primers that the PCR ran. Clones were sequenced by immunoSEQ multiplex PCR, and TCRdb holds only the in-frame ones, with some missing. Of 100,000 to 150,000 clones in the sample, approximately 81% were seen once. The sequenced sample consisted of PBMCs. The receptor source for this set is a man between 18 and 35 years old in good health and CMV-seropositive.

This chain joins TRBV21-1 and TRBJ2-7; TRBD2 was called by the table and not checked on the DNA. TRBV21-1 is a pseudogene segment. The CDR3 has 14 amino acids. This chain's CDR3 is CASSKGRVSYEQYF. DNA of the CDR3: TGTGCCAGCAGCAAAGGGAGGGTATCCTACGAGCAGTACTTC.

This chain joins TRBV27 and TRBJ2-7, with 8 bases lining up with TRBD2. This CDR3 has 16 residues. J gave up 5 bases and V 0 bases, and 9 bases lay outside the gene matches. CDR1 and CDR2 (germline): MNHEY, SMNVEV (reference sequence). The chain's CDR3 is CASSLSGGGLGNEQYF. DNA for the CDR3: TGTGCCAGCAGTTTATCAGGCGGGGGGCTGGGGAACGAGCAGTACTTC.

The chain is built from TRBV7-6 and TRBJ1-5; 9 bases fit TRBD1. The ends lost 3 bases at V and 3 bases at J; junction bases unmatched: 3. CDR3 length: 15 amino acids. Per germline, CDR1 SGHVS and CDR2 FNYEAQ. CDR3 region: CASSLGQGNNQPQHF. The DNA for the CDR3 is TGTGCCAGCAGCTTGGGACAGGGAAACAATCAGCCCCAGCATTTT.

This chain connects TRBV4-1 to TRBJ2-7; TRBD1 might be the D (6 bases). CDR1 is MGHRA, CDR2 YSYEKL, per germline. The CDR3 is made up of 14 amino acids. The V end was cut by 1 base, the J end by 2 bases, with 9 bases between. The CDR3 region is CASSQVQGPYEQYF. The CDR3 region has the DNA TGCGCCAGCAGCCAAGTACAGGGACCCTACGAGCAGTACTTC.

CDR3 sequence reads: CASSGLGGTTDTQYF. CDR3 nucleotide sequence: TGTGCCAGCAGCGGATTGGGGGGAACCACAGATACGCAGTATTTT. The chain joins TRBV5-6 to TRBJ2-3, with D possibly matching TRBD2 (6 bases). The V gene lost 4 bases and the J gene lost 2 bases, with 14 bases spanning the gap. Germline V gene data show CDR1 as SGHDT and CDR2 as YYEEEE. The CDR3 sequence is 15 residues long.

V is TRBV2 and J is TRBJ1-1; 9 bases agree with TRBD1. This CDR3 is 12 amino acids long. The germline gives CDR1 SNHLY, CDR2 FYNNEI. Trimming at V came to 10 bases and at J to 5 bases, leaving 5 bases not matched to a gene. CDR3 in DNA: TGTGCCACTAAACAGGGGGCGACTGAAGCTTTCTTT. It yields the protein CATKQGATEAFF.

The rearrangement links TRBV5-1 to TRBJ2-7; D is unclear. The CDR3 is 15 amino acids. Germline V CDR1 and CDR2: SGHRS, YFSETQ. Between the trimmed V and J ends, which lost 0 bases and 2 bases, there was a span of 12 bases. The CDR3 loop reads CASSLDRRLAYEQYF. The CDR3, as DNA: TGCGCCAGCAGCTTGGACCGTCGACTGGCCTACGAGCAGTACTTC.

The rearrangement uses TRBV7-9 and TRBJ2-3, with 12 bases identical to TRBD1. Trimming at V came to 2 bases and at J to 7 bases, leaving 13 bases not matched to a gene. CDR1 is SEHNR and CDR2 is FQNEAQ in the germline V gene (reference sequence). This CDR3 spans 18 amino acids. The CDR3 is CASSLWGQGATNANTQYF. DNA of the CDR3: TGTGCCAGCAGCTTATGGGGACAGGGGGCGACCAACGCGAATACGCAGTATTTT. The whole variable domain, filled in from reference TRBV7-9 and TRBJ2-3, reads DTGVSQNPRHKITKRGQNVTFRCDPISEHNRLYWYRQTLGQGPEFLTYFQNEAQLEKSRLLSDRFSAERPKGSFSTLEIQRTEQGDSAMYLCASSLWGQGATNANTQYFGPGTRLTVL.

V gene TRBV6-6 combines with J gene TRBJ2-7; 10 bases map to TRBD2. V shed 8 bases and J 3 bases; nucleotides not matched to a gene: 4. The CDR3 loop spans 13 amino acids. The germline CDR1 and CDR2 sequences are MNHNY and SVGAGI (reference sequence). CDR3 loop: CASALAGNYEQYF. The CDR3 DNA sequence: TGTGCCAGCGCACTAGCGGGGAACTACGAGCAGTACTTC.

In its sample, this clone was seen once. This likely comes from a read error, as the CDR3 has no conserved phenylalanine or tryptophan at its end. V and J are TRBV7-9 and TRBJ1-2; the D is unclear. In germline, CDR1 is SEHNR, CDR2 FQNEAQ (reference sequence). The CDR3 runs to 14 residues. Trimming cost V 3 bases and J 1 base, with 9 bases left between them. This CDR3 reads CASSLSQFNYGYTL. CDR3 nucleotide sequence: TGTGCCAGCAGCTTGTCGCAGTTTAACTATGGCTACACCCTC.

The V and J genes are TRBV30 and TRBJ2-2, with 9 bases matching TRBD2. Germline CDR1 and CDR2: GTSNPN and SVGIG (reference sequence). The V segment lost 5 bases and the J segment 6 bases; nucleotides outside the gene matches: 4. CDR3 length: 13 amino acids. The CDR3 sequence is CAWGGGAPGELFF. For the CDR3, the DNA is TGTGCCTGGGGCGGGGGGGCCCCCGGGGAGCTGTTTTTT.

The CDR3 sequence is CASSSRLAGDGSYNEQFF. The CDR3 DNA follows: TGTGCCAGCAGCTCTAGACTAGCGGGAGATGGGTCCTACAATGAGCAGTTCTTC. The rearrangement joins TRBV11-2 to TRBJ2-1; the match to TRBD2 covers 12 bases. The length of the CDR3 is 18 residues. The germline V gene has CDR1 SGHAT and CDR2 FQNNGV. After removal of 4 bases from V and 1 base from J, the junction contained 8 bases not matched to a gene.

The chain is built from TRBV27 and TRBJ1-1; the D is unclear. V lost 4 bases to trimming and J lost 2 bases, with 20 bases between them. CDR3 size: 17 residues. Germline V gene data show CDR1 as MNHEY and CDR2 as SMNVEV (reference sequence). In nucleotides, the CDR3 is TGTGCCAGCAGTTCAAAGGTCGTTGCGGAGAGTAACACTGAAGCTTTCTTT. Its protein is CASSSKVVAESNTEAFF.

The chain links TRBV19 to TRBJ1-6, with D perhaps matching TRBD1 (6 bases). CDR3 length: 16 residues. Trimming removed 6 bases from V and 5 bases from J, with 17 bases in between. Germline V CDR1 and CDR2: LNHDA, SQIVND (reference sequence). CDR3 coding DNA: TGTGCCAGTAGCCAGGGGCGGGCTCTAGATAATTCACCCCTCCACTTT. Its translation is CASSQGRALDNSPLHF.

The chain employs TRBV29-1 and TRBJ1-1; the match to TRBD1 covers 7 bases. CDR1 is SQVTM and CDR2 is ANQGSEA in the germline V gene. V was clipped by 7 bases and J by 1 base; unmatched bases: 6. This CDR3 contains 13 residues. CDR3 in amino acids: CSGRQGQNTEAFF. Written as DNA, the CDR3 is TGCAGCGGGCGACAGGGACAGAACACTGAAGCTTTCTTT.

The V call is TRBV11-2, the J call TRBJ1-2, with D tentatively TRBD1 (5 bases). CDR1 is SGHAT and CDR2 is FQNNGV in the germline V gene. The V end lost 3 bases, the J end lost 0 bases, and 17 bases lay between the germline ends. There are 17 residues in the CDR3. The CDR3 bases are TGTGCCAGCAGCTTCTGGCAGGGAAAACGAGCTAACTATGGCTACACCTTC. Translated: CASSFWQGKRANYGYTF.

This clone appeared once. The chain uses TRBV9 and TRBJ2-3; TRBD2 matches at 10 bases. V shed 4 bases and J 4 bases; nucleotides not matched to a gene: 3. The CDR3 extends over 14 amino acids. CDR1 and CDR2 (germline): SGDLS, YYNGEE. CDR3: CASSPTSGADTQYF. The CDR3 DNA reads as TGTGCCAGCAGCCCCACTAGCGGGGCAGATACGCAGTATTTT.

Written as DNA, the CDR3 is TGTGCCAGCAGCCAGAACCCCCCTTCGGGAGTTGGAAACTATGGCTACACCTTC. The encoded protein is CASSQNPPSGVGNYGYTF. The J gene is TRBJ1-2, the V gene TRBV4-2, with D uncertain. Germline V gene sequence: CDR1 LGHNA, CDR2 YNFKEQ. The CDR3 contains 18 residues. Between the trimmed V and J ends, which lost 3 bases and 2 bases, there was a span of 22 bases.

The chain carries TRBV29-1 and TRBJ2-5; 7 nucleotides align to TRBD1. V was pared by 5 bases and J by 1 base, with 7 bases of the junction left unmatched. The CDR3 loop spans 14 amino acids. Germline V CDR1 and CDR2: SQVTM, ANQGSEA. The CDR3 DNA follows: TGCAGCGTTCGGGACAGCAAACGCCAAGAGACCCAGTACTTC. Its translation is CSVRDSKRQETQYF.

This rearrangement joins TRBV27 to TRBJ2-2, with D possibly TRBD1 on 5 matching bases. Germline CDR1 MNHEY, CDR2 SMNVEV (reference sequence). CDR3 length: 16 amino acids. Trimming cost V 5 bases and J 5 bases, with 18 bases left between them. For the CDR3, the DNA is TGTGCCAGCAGTCTCCGAGGAAGGGGCGGTACCGGGGAGCTGTTTTTT. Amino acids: CASSLRGRGGTGELFF.

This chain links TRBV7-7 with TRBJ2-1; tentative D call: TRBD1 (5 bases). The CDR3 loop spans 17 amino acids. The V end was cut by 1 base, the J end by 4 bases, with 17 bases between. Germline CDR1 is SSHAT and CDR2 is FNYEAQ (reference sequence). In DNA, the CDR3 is TGTGCCAGCAGCTTAGGGTCAGGGATAAGACTTTACAATGAGCAGTTCTTC. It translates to CASSLGSGIRLYNEQFF.

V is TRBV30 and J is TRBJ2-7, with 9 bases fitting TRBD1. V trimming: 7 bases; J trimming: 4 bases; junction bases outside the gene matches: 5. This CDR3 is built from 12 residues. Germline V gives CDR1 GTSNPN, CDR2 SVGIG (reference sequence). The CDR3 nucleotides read TGTGCCTCGGACAGGGGAAATTACGAGCAGTACTTC. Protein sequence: CASDRGNYEQYF.

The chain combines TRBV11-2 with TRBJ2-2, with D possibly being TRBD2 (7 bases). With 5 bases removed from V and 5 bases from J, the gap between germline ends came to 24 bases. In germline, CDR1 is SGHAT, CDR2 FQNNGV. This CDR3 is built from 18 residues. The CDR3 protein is CASSHRLGGGHWTGELFF. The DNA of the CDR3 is TGTGCCAGCAGCCACCGATTGGGGGGGGGCCATTGGACCGGGGAGCTGTTTTTT. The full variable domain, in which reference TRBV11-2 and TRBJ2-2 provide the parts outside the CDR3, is EAGVAQSPRYKIIEKRQSVAFWCNPISGHATLYWYQQILGQGPKLLIQFQNNGVVDDSQLPKDRFSAERLKGVDSTLKIQPAKLEDSAVYLCASSHRLGGGHWTGELFFGEGSRLTVL.

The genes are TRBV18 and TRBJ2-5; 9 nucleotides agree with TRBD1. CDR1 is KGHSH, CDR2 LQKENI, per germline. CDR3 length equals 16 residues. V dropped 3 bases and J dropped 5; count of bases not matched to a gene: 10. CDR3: CASSPNSGTGSETQYF. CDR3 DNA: TGTGCCAGCTCACCTAACTCCGGGACAGGGAGCGAGACCCAGTACTTC. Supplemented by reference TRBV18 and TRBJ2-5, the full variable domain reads NAGVMQNPRHLVRRRGQEARLRCSPMKGHSHVYWYRQLPEEGLKFMVYLQKENIIDESGMPKERFSAEFPKEGPSILRIQQVVRGDSAAYFCASSPNSGTGSETQYFGPGTRLLVL.

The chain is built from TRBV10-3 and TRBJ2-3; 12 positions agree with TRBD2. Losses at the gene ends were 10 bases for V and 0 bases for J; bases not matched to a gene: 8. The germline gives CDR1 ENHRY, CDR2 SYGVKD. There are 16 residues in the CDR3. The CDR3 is CASSAGTSGSTDTQYF. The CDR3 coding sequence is TGTGCCAGCTCTGCCGGGACTAGCGGGAGCACAGATACGCAGTATTTT.

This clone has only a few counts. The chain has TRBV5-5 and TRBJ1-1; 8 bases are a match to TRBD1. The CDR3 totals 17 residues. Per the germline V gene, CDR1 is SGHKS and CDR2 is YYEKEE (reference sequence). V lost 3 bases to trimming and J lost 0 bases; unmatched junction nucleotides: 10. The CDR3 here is CASSSDHRGALNTEAFF. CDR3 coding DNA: TGTGCCAGCAGCTCGGACCACAGGGGGGCACTGAACACTGAAGCTTTCTTT. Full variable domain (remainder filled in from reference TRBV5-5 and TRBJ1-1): DAGVTQSPTHLIKTRGQQVTLRCSPISGHKSVSWYQQVLGQGPQFIFQYYEKEERGRGNFPDRFSARQFPNYSSELNVNALLLGDSALYLCASSSDHRGALNTEAFFGQGTRLTVV.

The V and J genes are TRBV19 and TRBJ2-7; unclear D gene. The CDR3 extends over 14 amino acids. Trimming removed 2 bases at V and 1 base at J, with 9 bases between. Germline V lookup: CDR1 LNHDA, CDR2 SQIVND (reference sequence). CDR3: CASSIRGKSYEQYF. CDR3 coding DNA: TGTGCCAGTAGTATAAGAGGCAAGTCCTACGAGCAGTACTTC.

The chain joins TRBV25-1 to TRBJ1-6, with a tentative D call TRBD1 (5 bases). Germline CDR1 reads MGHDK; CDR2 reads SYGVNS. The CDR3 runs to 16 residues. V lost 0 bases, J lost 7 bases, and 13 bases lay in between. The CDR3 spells CASSEYGWQGNSPLHF. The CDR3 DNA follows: TGTGCCAGCAGTGAATATGGATGGCAGGGAAATTCACCCCTCCACTTT.

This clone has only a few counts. CDR3 DNA: TGTGCCAGCAGCTTTGTCCCGACAGGGCGAGACGAGCAGTACTTC. Translated: CASSFVPTGRDEQYF. V gene TRBV5-4 combines with J gene TRBJ2-7; the match to TRBD1 covers 7 bases. The CDR3 runs 15 residues. V lost 2 bases and J lost 5; bases outside the gene matches: 10. CDR1 is SGHNT and CDR2 is YYREEE in the germline V gene (reference sequence).

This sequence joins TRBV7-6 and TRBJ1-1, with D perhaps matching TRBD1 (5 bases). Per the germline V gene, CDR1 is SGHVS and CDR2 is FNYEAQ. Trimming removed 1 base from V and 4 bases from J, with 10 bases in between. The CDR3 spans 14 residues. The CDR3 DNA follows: TGTGCCAGCAGCTTAGGTGCAGGGTCCACTGAAGCTTTCTTT. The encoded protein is CASSLGAGSTEAFF.

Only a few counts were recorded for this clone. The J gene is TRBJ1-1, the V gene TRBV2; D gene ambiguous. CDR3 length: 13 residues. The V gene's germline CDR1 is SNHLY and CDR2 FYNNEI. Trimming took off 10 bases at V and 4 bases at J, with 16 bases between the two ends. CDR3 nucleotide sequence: TGTGCCACCAATATGGGCAGCTTCACTGAAGCTTTCTTT. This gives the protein CATNMGSFTEAFF.

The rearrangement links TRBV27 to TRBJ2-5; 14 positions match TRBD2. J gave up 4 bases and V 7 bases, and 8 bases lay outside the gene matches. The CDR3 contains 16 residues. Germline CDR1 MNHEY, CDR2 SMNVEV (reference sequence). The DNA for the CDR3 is TGTGCCAGCACCGAGAGAGGACTAGCGGGGGGAGAGACCCAGTACTTC. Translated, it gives CASTERGLAGGETQYF.